Presented here are 8 T cell receptor beta chains from one specimen sequenced in a study of OX40 agonist ivuxolimab in advanced cancers. Method: immunoSEQ multiplex PCR; TCRdb's copy keeps in-frame clones and lacks some. The sample shows around 90,000 clones, 80% to 90% of them seen only once. The sequencing here drew on CD4+ or CD8+ T cells sorted from blood, taken in a trial of the OX40 agonist ivuxolimab. The receptors were sampled from an adult with an advanced solid tumor such as melanoma, head and neck, liver or kidney cancer.

CDR3 in amino acids: CASSSGASGGAREQFF. The DNA of the CDR3 is TGCGCCAGCAGCTCCGGGGCTAGCGGGGGGGCACGTGAGCAGTTCTTC. The chain employs TRBV5-1 and TRBJ2-1, with TRBD2 identical over 12 bases. CDR1 and CDR2 from the germline V gene are SGHRS and YFSETQ. V shed 3 bases, J shed 9 bases, and the junction held 10 bases outside the gene matches. The CDR3 is made up of 16 amino acids.

The V call is TRBV5-1, the J call TRBJ1-6, with a weak D call TRBD1 (5 bases). The V gene's germline CDR1 is SGHRS and CDR2 YFSETQ. This CDR3 region has 14 residues. The V and J ends lost 5 bases and 10 bases respectively, with 16 bases between them. The CDR3 sequence is CASSSTEGGSPLHF. CDR3 DNA: TGCGCCAGCAGTTCGACAGAGGGAGGATCACCCCTCCACTTT.

The V gene is TRBV18, the J gene TRBJ2-3; 10 bases map to TRBD1. This CDR3 has 14 amino acids. Germline CDR1 KGHSH, CDR2 LQKENI. Unmatched junction bases numbered 3, after V lost 6 bases and J lost 3 bases. The CDR3 sequence is CASSRDRGTDTQYF. In nucleotides, the CDR3 is TGTGCCAGCTCGCGGGACAGGGGTACAGATACGCAGTATTTT.

The V gene is TRBV10-3, the J gene TRBJ1-5; D not certain. CDR3 length: 18 residues. Trimming took 3 bases from V and 1 from J, leaving 19 bases between them. Germline values: CDR1 ENHRY, CDR2 SYGVKD. CDR3 sequence reads: CAISEDGEWLGSNQPQHF. The CDR3, as DNA: TGTGCCATCAGTGAAGATGGTGAGTGGCTTGGCAGCAATCAGCCCCAGCATTTT.

V gene TRBV11-2 combines with J gene TRBJ2-6, with D hard to call. Deletions cut 1 base from V and 2 bases from J, with 9 bases between. Germline V lookup: CDR1 SGHAT, CDR2 FQNNGV. The CDR3 runs 16 residues. This CDR3 reads CASSLGPSTGANVLTF. In DNA form, the CDR3 reads TGTGCCAGCAGCTTAGGACCTTCTACTGGGGCCAACGTCCTGACTTTC.

This rearrangement joins TRBV10-1 to TRBJ2-3; possible D gene TRBD2, 5 bases. The V end lost 0 bases, the J end lost 10 bases, and 20 bases lay between the germline ends. Per germline, CDR1 WNHNN and CDR2 SYGVQD (reference sequence). This CDR3 contains 16 residues. The CDR3 region has the DNA TGCGCCAGCAGTGAGTCCGGGGTCGGCGATTATAGTGCGCAGTATTTT. This sequence encodes CASSESGVGDYSAQYF.

The rearrangement links TRBV7-3 to TRBJ2-1; 11 bases agree with TRBD2. V gave up 2 bases and J gave up 9 bases; unmatched junction bases: 9. Germline loops: CDR1 SGHTA, CDR2 FQGTGA. This CDR3 comprises 16 residues. The CDR3 nucleotides are TGTGCCAGCAGCTTATCGGCTAGCGGGGGGAGAAGTGAGCAGTTCTTC. It encodes CASSLSASGGRSEQFF.

The chain employs TRBV2 and TRBJ1-2; D gene ambiguous. The CDR3 covers 13 residues. V was shortened by 2 bases and J by 2 bases, with 6 bases between the two germline ends. Germline V lookup: CDR1 SNHLY, CDR2 FYNNEI. The CDR3 loop reads CASSERRNYGYTF. Written as DNA, the CDR3 is TGTGCCAGCAGTGAAAGGCGGAACTATGGCTACACCTTC.